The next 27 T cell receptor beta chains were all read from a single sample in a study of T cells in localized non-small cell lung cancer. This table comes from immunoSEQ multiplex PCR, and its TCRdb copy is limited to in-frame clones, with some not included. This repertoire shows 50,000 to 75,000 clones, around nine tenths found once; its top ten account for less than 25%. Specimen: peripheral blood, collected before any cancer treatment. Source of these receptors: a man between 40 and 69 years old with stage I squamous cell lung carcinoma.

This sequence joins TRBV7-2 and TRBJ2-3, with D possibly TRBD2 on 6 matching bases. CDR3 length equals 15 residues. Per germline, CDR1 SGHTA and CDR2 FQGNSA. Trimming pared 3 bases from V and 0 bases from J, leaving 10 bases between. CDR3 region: CASSFRAGSTDTQYF. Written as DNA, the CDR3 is TGTGCCAGCAGCTTTAGGGCGGGAAGCACAGATACGCAGTATTTT.

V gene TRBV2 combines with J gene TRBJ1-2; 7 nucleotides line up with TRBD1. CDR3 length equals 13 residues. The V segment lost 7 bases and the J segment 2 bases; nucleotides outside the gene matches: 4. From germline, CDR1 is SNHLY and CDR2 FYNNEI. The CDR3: CASTGQSNYGYTF. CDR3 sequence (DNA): TGTGCCAGCACGGGACAGTCAAACTATGGCTACACCTTC.

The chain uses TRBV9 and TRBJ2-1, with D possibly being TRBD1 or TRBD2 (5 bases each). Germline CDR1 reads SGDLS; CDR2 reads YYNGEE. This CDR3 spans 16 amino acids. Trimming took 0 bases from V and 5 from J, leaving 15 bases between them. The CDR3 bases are TGTGCCAGCAGCGTAGTCGGGGCGTCGACCGACAATGAGCAGTTCTTC. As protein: CASSVVGASTDNEQFF. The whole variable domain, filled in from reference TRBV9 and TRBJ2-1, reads DSGVTQTPKHLITATGQRVTLRCSPRSGDLSVYWYQQSLDQGLQFLIQYYNGEERAKGNILERFSAQQFPDLHSELNLSSLELGDSALYFCASSVVGASTDNEQFFGPGTRLTVL.

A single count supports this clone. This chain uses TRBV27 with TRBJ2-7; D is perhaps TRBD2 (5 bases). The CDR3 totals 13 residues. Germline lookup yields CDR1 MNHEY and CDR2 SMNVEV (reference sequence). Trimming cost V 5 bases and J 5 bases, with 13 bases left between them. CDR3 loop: CASSPGAGDEQYF. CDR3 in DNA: TGTGCCAGCAGTCCAGGAGCCGGGGACGAGCAGTACTTC.

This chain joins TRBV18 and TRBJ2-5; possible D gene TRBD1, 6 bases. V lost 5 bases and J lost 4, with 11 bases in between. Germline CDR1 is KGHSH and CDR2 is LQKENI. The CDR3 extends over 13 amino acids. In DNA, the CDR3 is TGTGCCAGCTCATACAGGGATAGAGAGACCCAGTACTTC. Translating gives CASSYRDRETQYF.

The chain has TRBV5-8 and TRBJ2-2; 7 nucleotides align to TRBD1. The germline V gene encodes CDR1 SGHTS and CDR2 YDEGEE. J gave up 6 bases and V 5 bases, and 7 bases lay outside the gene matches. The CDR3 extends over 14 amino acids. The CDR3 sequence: CASRRTGGPGELFF. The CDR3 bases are TGTGCCAGCAGGCGGACAGGAGGCCCCGGGGAGCTGTTTTTT.

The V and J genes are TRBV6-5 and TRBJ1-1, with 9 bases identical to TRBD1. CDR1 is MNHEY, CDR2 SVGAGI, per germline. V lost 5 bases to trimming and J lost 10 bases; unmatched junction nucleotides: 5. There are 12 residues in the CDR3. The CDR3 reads CASSQQGARAFF. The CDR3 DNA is TGTGCCAGCAGTCAACAGGGGGCGAGAGCTTTCTTT.

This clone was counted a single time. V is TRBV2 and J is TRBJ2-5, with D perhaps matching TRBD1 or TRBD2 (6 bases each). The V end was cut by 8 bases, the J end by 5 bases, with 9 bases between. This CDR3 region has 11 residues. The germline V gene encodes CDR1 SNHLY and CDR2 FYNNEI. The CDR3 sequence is CASLGGETQYF. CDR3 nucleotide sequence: TGTGCCAGCTTGGGGGGCGAGACCCAGTACTTC.

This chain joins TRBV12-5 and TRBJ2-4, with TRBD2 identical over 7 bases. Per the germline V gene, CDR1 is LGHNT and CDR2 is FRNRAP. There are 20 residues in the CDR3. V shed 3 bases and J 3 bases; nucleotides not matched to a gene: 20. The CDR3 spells CASGFLRPGRWTLGKNIQYF. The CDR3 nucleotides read TGTGCTAGTGGTTTCCTGAGGCCCGGGAGGTGGACACTCGGCAAAAACATTCAGTACTTC.

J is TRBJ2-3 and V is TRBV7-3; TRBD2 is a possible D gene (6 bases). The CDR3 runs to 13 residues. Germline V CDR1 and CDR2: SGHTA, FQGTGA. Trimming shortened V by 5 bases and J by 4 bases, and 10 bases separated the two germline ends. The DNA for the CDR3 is TGTGCCAGCAGCCTAAGGAGGGCAGATACGCAGTATTTT. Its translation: CASSLRRADTQYF.

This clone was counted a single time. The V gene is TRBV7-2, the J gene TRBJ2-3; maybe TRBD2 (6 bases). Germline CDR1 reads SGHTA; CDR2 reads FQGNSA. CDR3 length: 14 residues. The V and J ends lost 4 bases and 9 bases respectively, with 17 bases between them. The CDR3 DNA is TGTGCCAGCAGCTCAACCTATTCGGGAGAGACGCAGTATTTT. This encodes CASSSTYSGETQYF.

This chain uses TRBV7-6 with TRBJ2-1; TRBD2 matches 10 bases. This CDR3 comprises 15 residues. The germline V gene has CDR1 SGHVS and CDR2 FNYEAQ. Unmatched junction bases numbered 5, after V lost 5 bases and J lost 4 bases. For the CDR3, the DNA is TGTGCCAGCAGCCCAGGACTAGCGGCTTACAATGAGCAGTTCTTC. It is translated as CASSPGLAAYNEQFF.

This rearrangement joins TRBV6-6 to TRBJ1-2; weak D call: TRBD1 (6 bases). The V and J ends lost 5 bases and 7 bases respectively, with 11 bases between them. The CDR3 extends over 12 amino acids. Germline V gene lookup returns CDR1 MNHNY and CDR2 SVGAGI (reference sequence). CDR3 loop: CASSPQGAGYTF. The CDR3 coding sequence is TGTGCCAGCAGTCCACAGGGTGCTGGCTACACCTTC.

CDR3 loop: CASSPRQGLNTEAFF. The CDR3 DNA sequence: TGTGCCAGCAGTCCACGACAGGGGCTGAACACTGAAGCTTTCTTT. The chain uses TRBV28 and TRBJ1-1; the match to TRBD1 covers 8 bases. Germline CDR1 MDHEN, CDR2 SYDVKM. This CDR3 contains 15 residues. J lost 0 bases, V lost 5 bases, and 5 bases had no gene match.

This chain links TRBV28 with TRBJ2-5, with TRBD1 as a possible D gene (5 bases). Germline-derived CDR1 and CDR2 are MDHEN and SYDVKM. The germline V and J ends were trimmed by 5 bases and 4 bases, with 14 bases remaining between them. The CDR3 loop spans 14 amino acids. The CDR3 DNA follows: TGTGCCAGCAGTCCCCCCGACAGTGGAGAGACCCAGTACTTC. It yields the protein CASSPPDSGETQYF.

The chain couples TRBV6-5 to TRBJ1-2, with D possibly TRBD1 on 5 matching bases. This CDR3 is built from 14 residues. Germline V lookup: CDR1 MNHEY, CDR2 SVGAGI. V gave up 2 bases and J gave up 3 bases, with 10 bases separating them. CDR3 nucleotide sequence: TGTGCCAGCAGTTACAGTCAGGGAGACTATGGCTACACCTTC. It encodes CASSYSQGDYGYTF.

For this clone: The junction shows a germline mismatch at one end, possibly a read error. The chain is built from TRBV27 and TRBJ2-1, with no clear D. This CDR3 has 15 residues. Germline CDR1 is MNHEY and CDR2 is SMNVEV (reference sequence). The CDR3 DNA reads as TGTGCCAGCCGTTTGGAATGGCCTAACTACAATGAGCAGTTCTTC. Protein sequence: CASRLEWPNYNEQFF.

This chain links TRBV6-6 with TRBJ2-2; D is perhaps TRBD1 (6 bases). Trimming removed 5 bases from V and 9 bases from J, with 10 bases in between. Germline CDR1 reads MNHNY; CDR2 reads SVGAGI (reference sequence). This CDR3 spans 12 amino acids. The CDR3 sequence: CASSKQGRELFF. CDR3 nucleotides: TGTGCCAGCAGTAAACAGGGACGGGAGCTGTTTTTT.

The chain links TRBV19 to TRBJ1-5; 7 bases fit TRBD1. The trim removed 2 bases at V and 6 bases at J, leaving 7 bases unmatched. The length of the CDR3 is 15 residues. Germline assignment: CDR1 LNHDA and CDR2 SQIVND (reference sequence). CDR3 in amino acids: CASSIFRDSLQPQHF. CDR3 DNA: TGTGCCAGTAGTATATTCCGGGACAGTCTTCAGCCCCAGCATTTT.

CDR3 in amino acids: CASLSLAQTYEQYF. CDR3 in DNA: TGTGCCAGCCTGAGTCTAGCACAAACCTACGAGCAGTACTTC. The rearrangement uses TRBV28 and TRBJ2-7, with a weak D call TRBD2 (5 bases). CDR1 is MDHEN, CDR2 SYDVKM, per germline. Trimming took 8 bases from V and 2 from J, leaving 16 bases between them. This CDR3 region has 14 residues. Full variable domain (outside the CDR3, taken from reference TRBV28 and TRBJ2-7): DVKVTQSSRYLVKRTGEKVFLECVQDMDHENMFWYRQDPGLGLRLIYFSYDVKMKEKGDIPEGYSVSREKKERFSLILESASTNQTSMYLCASLSLAQTYEQYFGPGTRLTVT.

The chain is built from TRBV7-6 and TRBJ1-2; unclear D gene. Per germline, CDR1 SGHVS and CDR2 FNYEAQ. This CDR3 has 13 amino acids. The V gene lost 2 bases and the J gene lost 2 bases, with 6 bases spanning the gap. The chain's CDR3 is CASSLNGNYGYTF. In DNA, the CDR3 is TGTGCCAGCAGCTTAAACGGGAACTATGGCTACACCTTC.

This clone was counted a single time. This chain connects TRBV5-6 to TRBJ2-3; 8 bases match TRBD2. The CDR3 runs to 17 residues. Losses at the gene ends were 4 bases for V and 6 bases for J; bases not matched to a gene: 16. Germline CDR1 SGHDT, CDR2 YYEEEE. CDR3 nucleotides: TGTGCCAGCAGCCACCTTAGCTTGCGGGAGGATTACGATACGCAGTATTTT. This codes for CASSHLSLREDYDTQYF. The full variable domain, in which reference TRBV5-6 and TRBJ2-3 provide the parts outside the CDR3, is DAGVTQSPTHLIKTRGQQVTLRCSPKSGHDTVSWYQQALGQGPQFIFQYYEEEERQRGNFPDRFSGHQFPNYSSELNVNALLLGDSALYLCASSHLSLREDYDTQYFGPGTRLTVL.

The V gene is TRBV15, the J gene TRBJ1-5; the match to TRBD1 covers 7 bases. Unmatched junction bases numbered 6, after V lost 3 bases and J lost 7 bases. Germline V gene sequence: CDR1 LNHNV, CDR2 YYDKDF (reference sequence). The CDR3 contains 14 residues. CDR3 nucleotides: TGTGCCACCAGCAGCGACAGGGAAGGACAGCCCCAGCATTTT. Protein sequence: CATSSDREGQPQHF.

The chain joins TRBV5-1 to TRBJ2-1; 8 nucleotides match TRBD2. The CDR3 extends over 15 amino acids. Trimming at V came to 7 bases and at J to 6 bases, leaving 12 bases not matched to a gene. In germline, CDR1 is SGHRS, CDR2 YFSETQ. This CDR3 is CASGAPAGAGNEQFF. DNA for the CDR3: TGCGCCAGCGGAGCCCCAGCGGGAGCGGGCAATGAGCAGTTCTTC.

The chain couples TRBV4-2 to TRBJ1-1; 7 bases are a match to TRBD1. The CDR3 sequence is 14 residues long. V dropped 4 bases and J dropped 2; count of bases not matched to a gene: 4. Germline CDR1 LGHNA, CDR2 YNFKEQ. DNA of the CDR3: TGTGCCAGCAGCCCTGGACAGGCAAACACTGAAGCTTTCTTT. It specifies CASSPGQANTEAFF.

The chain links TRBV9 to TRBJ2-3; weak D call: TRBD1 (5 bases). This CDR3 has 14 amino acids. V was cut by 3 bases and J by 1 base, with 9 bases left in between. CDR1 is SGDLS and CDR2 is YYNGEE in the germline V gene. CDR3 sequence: CASSGDRGTDTQYF. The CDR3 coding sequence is TGTGCCAGCAGCGGAGACAGAGGCACAGATACGCAGTATTTT.

CDR3 coding DNA: TGTGCCAGCAGCTCTCTCCTTGGCGGGGAGACCCAGTACTTC. Encoded protein: CASSSLLGGETQYF. The chain carries TRBV7-8 and TRBJ2-5; D might be TRBD2 (5 bases). CDR3 length: 14 amino acids. The germline V and J ends were trimmed by 4 bases and 5 bases, with 14 bases remaining between them. The germline CDR1 and CDR2 sequences are SGHVS and FQNEAQ.